This TCR beta chain derives from a study of T cell responses to AZD1222 COVID-19 vaccine. This CDR3 has 14 residues. Trimming took 3 bases from V and 7 from J, leaving 12 bases between them. Germline V CDR1 and CDR2: SEHNR, FQNEAQ (reference sequence). Sequencing was performed with immunoSEQ multiplex PCR; in TCRdb, only in-frame clones are kept and a portion is missing. This sample has over 100,000 clones; approximately 90% occur once, and the top ten carry 20% to 25%. The chain has TRBV7-9 and TRBJ1-4; D not certain. The source was peripheral blood, collected on day 0 of AZD1222 vaccination. The TCR originated in an adult in good health. Here the CDR3 reads CASSFQGGGEKLFF. CDR3 DNA sequence: TGTGCCAGCAGCTTTCAAGGAGGAGGTGAAAAACTGTTTTTT.